This record looks at one T cell receptor (beta chain) sequence and its context. Adults between roughly 18 and 89 years of age took part from 20 to 25 US areas. Generated by immunoSEQ multiplex PCR, the TCRdb table keeps only in-frame clones and is missing some. The table includes about 140,000 clones, roughly 79% detected once. The length of the CDR3 is 14 residues. Per the germline V gene, CDR1 is SGHNT and CDR2 is YYREEE (reference sequence). Trimming took off 2 bases at V and 6 bases at J, with 14 bases between the two ends. This sample stems from a study of blood T cell repertoires in COVID-19. The gene calls are TRBV5-4 and TRBJ1-1, with TRBD1 as a possible D gene (6 bases). Sequencing was done on a sample of PBMCs or T cells enriched from blood (not recorded which). This receptor was taken from a woman aged 45-60 years who had recovered from COVID-19. CDR3 in amino acids: CASSFGGRIAEAFF. The CDR3 DNA sequence: TGTGCCAGCAGCTTTGGGGGCCGGATCGCTGAAGCTTTCTTT.